This TCR beta chain was profiled in a study of blood T cells in healthy people across ages. Study outcomes and limitations: Researchers report that TCR beta diversity correlated strongly with naive T cell percentage.

Turning to this clonotype: The target antigen is unknown.

A second PCR, run for about 7 to 11 cycles, used a sample-barcoded 5' primer plus a J-beta primer mix. TCRdb ran MiXCR on the 5' RACE reads and lists one entry per CDR3 protein. The repertoire holds 1,500,000 or so distinct CDR3 sequences, with about 42% as singletons. This clonotype originated in a woman aged 18-29 years in good health. The sequenced material came from blood.

CDR3: CASSDSLAGGYGNEQFF. The CDR3 coding sequence is TGTGCCAGCAGTGATAGCCTAGCGGGAGGATATGGCAATGAGCAGTTCTTC. V is TRBV6-1 and J is TRBJ2-1, with 11 bases that match TRBD2. After removal of 3 bases from V and 6 bases from J, the junction contained 10 bases not matched to a gene. Germline-derived CDR1 and CDR2 are MNHNS and SASEGT. The CDR3 consists of 17 residues.